This TCR beta chain was recorded in a study of blood T cell repertoires in COVID-19. Whole-study context: From the United States, Italy and Spain came samples of acute and convalescent COVID-19. Sample material is recorded as cDNA or gDNA derived from T cells, B-cell-depleted T cells, or PBMCs.

The CDR3 contains 14 residues. Looked up from germline, CDR1 is SGHTA and CDR2 is FQGNSA. Unmatched junction bases numbered 1, after V lost 2 bases and J lost 1 base. Authors' data handling: Amplified reference gene primers provided the basis for estimating nucleated cell counts. This table comes from immunoSEQ multiplex PCR, and its TCRdb copy is limited to in-frame clones, with some not included. V and J calls and clone size follow that table, whereas D and trimming were derived from the DNA. The data contain approximately 190,000 clones, about nine tenths of them singletons. The sequence was collected from a man in his 70s with active or convalescent COVID-19. Sequencing used peripheral blood. V and J are TRBV7-2 and TRBJ2-5; 7 bases are a match to TRBD2. The CDR3 spells CASSLWEGQETQYF. The DNA of the CDR3 is TGTGCCAGCAGCTTATGGGAGGGCCAAGAGACCCAGTACTTC.